The 27 T cell receptor beta chains in this list originate from one sample, sequenced in a study of identical twins (dated by TCRdb to about 2016). Libraries were made using 5' RACE. The data were produced on an Illumina HiSeq 2000. TCRdb handled the public reads itself, with Q25 trimming in fastp and clone calling in MiXCR, and kept productive beta chains. Here each entry gathers all rows of one CDR3 protein and keeps the most common genes and DNA. Counted in this sample were more than 600,000 distinct CDR3 sequences; about 20% of them appeared once. The top ten hold under 15% of the sample. This sample was also put to use in a study of T cells expressing NK-cell markers.

Sample: PBMCs. Receptor source: a woman aged 18-29 years in good health.

The chain is built from TRBV5-4 and TRBJ2-3; D unresolved. The CDR3 spans 13 residues. V was pared by 3 bases and J by 6 bases, with 11 bases between. Germline CDR1 reads SGHNT; CDR2 reads YYREEE (reference sequence). The chain's CDR3 is CASSSLDVDTQYF. In DNA, the CDR3 is TGTGCCAGCAGCTCCCTCGACGTGGATACGCAGTATTTT. Full variable domain (remainder filled in from reference TRBV5-4 and TRBJ2-3): ETGVTQSPTHLIKTRGQQVTLRCSSQSGHNTVSWYQQALGQGPQFIFQYYREEENGRGNFPPRFSGLQFPNYSSELNVNALELDDSALYLCASSSLDVDTQYFGPGTRLTVL.

This clonotype appeared a few times. The chain has TRBV12-3 or TRBV12-4 and TRBJ2-5, with a weak D call TRBD2 (6 bases). The CDR3 runs 14 residues. Trimming took 6 bases from V and 2 from J, leaving 13 bases between them. The CDR3 reads CASRLSGPQETQYF. Here the CDR3 DNA reads TGTGCCAGCAGACTTAGCGGACCACAAGAGACCCAGTACTTC.

A few counts support this clonotype. V and J are TRBV10-3 and TRBJ1-2; 8 nucleotides line up with TRBD1. The trim removed 1 base at V and 8 bases at J, leaving 24 bases unmatched. CDR3 length equals 20 residues. Germline V gene data show CDR1 as ENHRY and CDR2 as SYGVKD. The CDR3 sequence is CAISEYVRDRGTPRIVGYTF. CDR3 in DNA: TGTGCCATCAGTGAGTACGTCCGAGACAGGGGCACACCGAGAATTGTGGGCTACACCTTC.

The chain recombines TRBV7-2 with TRBJ2-7, with TRBD2 identical over 10 bases. This CDR3 has 15 residues. Germline loops: CDR1 SGHTA, CDR2 FQGNSA. The V segment lost 5 bases and the J segment 3 bases; nucleotides outside the gene matches: 7. CDR3 sequence reads: CASSTASGSFYEQYF. DNA for the CDR3: TGTGCCAGCAGCACAGCTAGCGGGAGTTTCTACGAGCAGTACTTC.

The rearrangement uses TRBV29-1 and TRBJ1-4; possible D gene TRBD1, 6 bases. Germline lookup yields CDR1 SQVTM and CDR2 ANQGSEA. V was clipped by 4 bases and J by 1 base, with 10 bases between them. CDR3 length: 14 amino acids. The CDR3: CSVAPDRTNEKLFF. The DNA of the CDR3 is TGCAGCGTTGCCCCGGACAGAACTAATGAAAAACTGTTTTTT.

This clonotype was picked up a small number of times. V and J are TRBV20-1 and TRBJ2-7, with 8 bases that match TRBD2. V was clipped by 3 bases and J by 5 bases; unmatched bases: 6. The germline gives CDR1 DFQATT, CDR2 SNEGSKA (reference sequence). The CDR3 has 13 residues. The DNA of the CDR3 is TGCAGTGCTAGCGGGAGGGCTTACCACGAGCAGTACTTC. Protein: CSASGRAYHEQYF.

This clonotype was recorded many times. This sequence joins TRBV29-1 and TRBJ1-2; D ambiguous. There are 12 residues in the CDR3. CDR1 is SQVTM and CDR2 is ANQGSEA in the germline V gene. V gave up 0 bases and J gave up 8 bases, with 10 bases separating them. CDR3 protein: CSVEDQGKGYTF. The CDR3 nucleotides are TGCAGCGTTGAAGATCAAGGAAAAGGCTACACCTTC.

V usage is TRBV13 and J usage is TRBJ2-2; D might be TRBD1 (5 bases). There are 14 residues in the CDR3. The V gene lost 6 bases and the J gene lost 4 bases, with 12 bases spanning the gap. The germline V gene has CDR1 PRHDT and CDR2 FYEKMQ (reference sequence). The CDR3 bases are TGTGCCAGCAGACTGGGCAGGGCCACCGGGGAGCTGTTTTTT. The encoded protein is CASRLGRATGELFF. Based on the CDR3 plus reference TRBV13 and TRBJ2-2, the full variable domain is AAGVIQSPRHLIKEKRETATLKCYPIPRHDTVYWYQQGPGQDPQFLISFYEKMQSDKGSIPDRFSAQQFSDYHSELNMSSLELGDSALYFCASRLGRATGELFFGEGSRLTVL.

CDR3 protein: CATSRGNLYGYTF. CDR3 DNA sequence: TGTGCCACCAGCAGAGGAAACCTATATGGCTACACCTTC. The chain couples TRBV15 to TRBJ1-2; D uncertain. Trimming pared 1 base from V and 5 bases from J, leaving 8 bases between. Looked up from germline, CDR1 is LNHNV and CDR2 is YYDKDF (reference sequence). The CDR3 is 13 residues long.

This chain uses TRBV12-3 or TRBV12-4 with TRBJ2-2; TRBD2 might be the D (6 bases). Trimming removed 2 bases at V and 4 bases at J, with 11 bases between. The CDR3 covers 15 residues. The DNA for the CDR3 is TGTGCCAGCAGTTTATCTGGGGGAGGCACCGGGGAGCTGTTTTTT. The encoded protein is CASSLSGGGTGELFF.

V gene TRBV20-1 combines with J gene TRBJ2-5; D possibly corresponds to TRBD2 (6 bases). The germline V gene has CDR1 DFQATT and CDR2 SNEGSKA (reference sequence). V lost 4 bases and J 5 bases, leaving 11 bases between the germline ends. This CDR3 spans 12 amino acids. CDR3 loop: CSAIKEGETQYF. In nucleotides, the CDR3 is TGCAGTGCTATAAAGGAGGGGGAGACCCAGTACTTC.

V is TRBV27 and J is TRBJ1-5; 8 nucleotides agree with TRBD1. CDR1 is MNHEY, CDR2 SMNVEV, per germline (reference sequence). CDR3 length: 15 residues. V lost 2 bases and J lost 3; bases outside the gene matches: 3. CDR3 in DNA: TGTGCCAGCAGTTTAGCCAGGGGGCACAATCAGCCCCAGCATTTT. Protein: CASSLARGHNQPQHF.

A few counts support this clonotype. The chain has TRBV29-1 and TRBJ1-1; 9 nucleotides line up with TRBD1. V gave up 5 bases and J gave up 6 bases; unmatched junction bases: 7. The CDR3 extends over 13 amino acids. Germline CDR1 and CDR2: SQVTM and ANQGSEA. The CDR3 spells CSVYNRGRSEAFF. CDR3 DNA sequence: TGCAGCGTTTATAACAGGGGGCGGTCTGAAGCTTTCTTT.

The chain couples TRBV7-6 to TRBJ2-1; no clear D gene. Trimming removed 6 bases at V and 8 bases at J, with 11 bases between. Germline V gives CDR1 SGHVS, CDR2 FNYEAQ. This CDR3 contains 12 residues. The DNA for the CDR3 is TGTGCCAGCAGTTTCTCCAGCCATGAGCAGTTCTTC. This sequence encodes CASSFSSHEQFF.

This clonotype was picked up a small number of times. V and J are TRBV9 and TRBJ2-2; TRBD1 agrees at 7 bases. V gave up 0 bases and J gave up 4 bases; unmatched junction bases: 3. Germline CDR1 and CDR2: SGDLS and YYNGEE. The CDR3 is 15 amino acids. DNA for the CDR3: TGTGCCAGCAGCGTAGCGGGGACAGTCACCGGGGAGCTGTTTTTT. The encoded protein is CASSVAGTVTGELFF.

The genes are TRBV21-1 and TRBJ2-5; the D segment call TRBD2 is taken from the table without a DNA check. TRBV21-1 is recorded as a pseudogene. This CDR3 has 9 residues. This CDR3 is CASEGTQYF. The CDR3 DNA is TGTGCCAGCGAGGGGACCCAGTACTTC.

In its sample, this clonotype was seen a few times. The rearrangement uses TRBV6-1 and TRBJ2-3, with 12 bases lining up with TRBD2. With 5 bases clipped from V and 5 bases from J, the junction kept 5 bases outside the gene matches. The CDR3 runs 15 residues. Looked up from germline, CDR1 is MNHNS and CDR2 is SASEGT. The chain's CDR3 is CASSPSGGEGDTQYF. The DNA of the CDR3 is TGTGCCAGCAGTCCTAGCGGGGGGGAGGGAGATACGCAGTATTTT.

This clonotype has more than one count but fewer than ten. J is TRBJ1-5 and V is TRBV5-1; the D is unclear. The CDR3 runs to 13 residues. The germline CDR1 and CDR2 sequences are SGHRS and YFSETQ. With 6 bases removed from V and 7 bases from J, the gap between germline ends came to 14 bases. The CDR3 loop reads CASINPPGQPQHF. Here the CDR3 DNA reads TGCGCCAGCATCAATCCCCCGGGCCAGCCCCAGCATTTT.

The sample holds many counts of this clonotype. The chain couples TRBV7-2 to TRBJ2-1; 12 nucleotides line up with TRBD2. Germline loops: CDR1 SGHTA, CDR2 FQGNSA. Losses at the gene ends were 3 bases for V and 4 bases for J; bases not matched to a gene: 4. This CDR3 region has 16 residues. The DNA of the CDR3 is TGTGCCAGCAGCTTCGGGACTAGCGGGTTTTACAATGAGCAGTTCTTC. Translation gives CASSFGTSGFYNEQFF.

This clonotype has only a few counts. The chain has TRBV6-5 and TRBJ1-2, with a possible D match to TRBD1 (5 bases). The germline CDR1 and CDR2 sequences are MNHEY and SVGAGI. Trimming shortened V by 7 bases and J by 2 bases, and 17 bases separated the two germline ends. CDR3 size: 15 residues. DNA for the CDR3: TGTGCCAGCACTTTGGGGGTAGGGCCCAACTATGGCTACACCTTC. This sequence encodes CASTLGVGPNYGYTF.

The chain employs TRBV19 and TRBJ2-5; 10 positions agree with TRBD1. V gave up 5 bases and J gave up 5 bases; unmatched junction bases: 17. Germline V CDR1 and CDR2: LNHDA, SQIVND (reference sequence). The CDR3 is 18 amino acids. The CDR3 DNA reads TGTGCCAGTAGTGCTTTTTTCGGTGACAGGGGGCGCCGGGAGACCCAGTACTTC. Amino acid sequence: CASSAFFGDRGRRETQYF.

This chain links TRBV29-1 with TRBJ2-5; D is unresolved. Germline V gives CDR1 SQVTM, CDR2 ANQGSEA. V was clipped by 6 bases and J by 4 bases, with 12 bases between them. The CDR3 covers 12 residues. CDR3 amino acids: CSVLSGGETQYF. The CDR3 bases are TGCAGCGTCCTGTCCGGCGGAGAGACCCAGTACTTC.

This clonotype was detected ten times or more. This chain uses TRBV5-1 with TRBJ2-3, with 7 bases fitting TRBD1. From germline, CDR1 is SGHRS and CDR2 YFSETQ. The CDR3 runs 15 residues. Trimming removed 0 bases from V and 5 bases from J; junction bases left unmatched: 6. For the CDR3, the DNA is TGCGCCAGCAGCTTGGATGGGAGACAGGGAGATACGCAGTATTTT. Its protein product is CASSLDGRQGDTQYF.

V gene TRBV9 combines with J gene TRBJ2-1, with a weak D call TRBD2 (6 bases). The CDR3 is 17 residues long. The V end lost 4 bases, the J end lost 1 base, and 18 bases lay between the germline ends. Germline CDR1 SGDLS, CDR2 YYNGEE. The CDR3 DNA reads TGTGCCAGCAGCTCCCCGAGGAGCGGGCTGTCCTACAATGAGCAGTTCTTC. It codes for CASSSPRSGLSYNEQFF.

The chain couples TRBV15 to TRBJ2-1; 11 bases line up with TRBD2. The germline V gene has CDR1 LNHNV and CDR2 YYDKDF (reference sequence). Trimming took 3 bases from V and 8 from J; bases not matched to a gene: 6. The CDR3 has 15 amino acids. Here the CDR3 DNA reads TGTGCCACCAGCAGGACTAGCGGGAAGGTTGATGAGCAGTTCTTC. It encodes CATSRTSGKVDEQFF.

This clonotype showed up just a few times. The V call is TRBV29-1, the J call TRBJ1-2, with D maybe TRBD1 (5 bases). Per germline, CDR1 SQVTM and CDR2 ANQGSEA. This CDR3 region has 13 residues. The V and J ends lost 1 base and 8 bases respectively, with 14 bases between them. The DNA for the CDR3 is TGCAGCGTTGAAGGGTGGAGGCGGGGCGGCTACACCTTC. It translates to CSVEGWRRGGYTF. The full variable domain, its missing parts supplied by reference TRBV29-1 and TRBJ1-2, is SAVISQKPSRDICQRGTSLTIQCQVDSQVTMMFWYRQQPGQSLTLIATANQGSEATYESGFVIDKFPISRPNLTFSTLTVSNMSPEDSSIYLCSVEGWRRGGYTFGSGTRLTVV.

This clonotype showed up just a few times. The rearrangement uses TRBV12-3 or TRBV12-4 and TRBJ2-7; D ambiguous. The CDR3 covers 15 residues. Deletions cut 1 base from V and 5 bases from J, with 15 bases between. CDR3 sequence (DNA): TGTGCCAGCAGTTTAGAGGACCCAAGAACACACGAGCAGTACTTC. It translates to CASSLEDPRTHEQYF.